Presented here are 3 T cell receptor beta chains from one specimen sequenced in a study of cytomegalovirus exposure and HLA in healthy donors. PCR employed 60 Vbeta and 13 Jbeta primers. Repertoires were generated with immunoSEQ multiplex PCR, while TCRdb's copy carries only in-frame clones and drops some. The table lists some 150,000 clones, roughly three quarters of them singletons. Sequenced sample: PBMCs. All receptors come from a human donor in good health.

The chain employs TRBV4-1 and TRBJ1-2; the D gene is possibly TRBD1 (5 bases). CDR3 length: 18 amino acids. V lost 0 bases, J lost 4 bases, and 21 bases lay in between. The germline V gene encodes CDR1 MGHRA and CDR2 YSYEKL. In nucleotides, the CDR3 is TGCGCCAGCAGCCAAGAAACTTTCGGGGGTTATCCCTCCTATGGCTACACCTTC. Protein product: CASSQETFGGYPSYGYTF.

This clone came up once. The chain carries TRBV19 and TRBJ2-7, with D possibly matching TRBD1 (5 bases). Germline values: CDR1 LNHDA, CDR2 SQIVND (reference sequence). Trimming stripped 5 bases from V and 5 bases from J, with 16 bases between. The CDR3 sequence is 14 residues long. The CDR3 DNA sequence: TGTGCCAGTAGTCCCAGGGTTGGCAGGGACGAGCAGTACTTC. Protein sequence: CASSPRVGRDEQYF.

The chain links TRBV6-6 to TRBJ2-3, with D perhaps matching TRBD2 (6 bases). Germline V gene sequence: CDR1 MNHNY, CDR2 SVGAGI (reference sequence). Deletions cut 8 bases from V and 7 bases from J, with 10 bases between. This CDR3 has 11 residues. This chain's CDR3 is CASGGTYTQYF. CDR3 bases: TGTGCCAGCGGGGGGACTTATACGCAGTATTTT.